One and the same sample provided the 21 T cell receptor beta chains below, sequenced in a study of beta chain features in type 1 diabetes. The authors reverse transcribed all of the isolated RNA, so sequencing captured expressed TCRB transcripts. Libraries were prepared by immunoSEQ multiplex PCR; TCRdb keeps only in-frame clonotypes and omits some of them. The sample lists 330,000 or so clones, around 20% seen once, with 0.035% to 0.055% in the top ten. The sequenced sample consisted of naive CD4+ T cells from blood. These receptors were taken from a woman aged 18-29 years in good health.

This clone was observed a few times. The V and J genes are TRBV11-2 and TRBJ1-2, with D unresolved. Trimming stripped 5 bases from V and 2 bases from J, with 12 bases between. The CDR3 has 14 residues. The V gene's germline CDR1 is SGHAT and CDR2 FQNNGV. The CDR3 protein is CASSRITENYGYTF. The CDR3 DNA follows: TGTGCCAGCAGCCGAATTACAGAGAACTATGGCTACACCTTC.

This clone was recorded a few times. V is TRBV5-8 and J is TRBJ1-5; tentative D call: TRBD1 (6 bases). Between the trimmed V and J ends, which lost 0 bases and 0 bases, there was a span of 10 bases. The germline CDR1 and CDR2 sequences are SGHTS and YDEGEE. The CDR3 is 16 residues long. The DNA of the CDR3 is TGTGCCAGCAGCTTGGGAACAGGGAATAGCAATCAGCCCCAGCATTTT. It translates to CASSLGTGNSNQPQHF.

In this sample, this clone turned up a few times. The chain recombines TRBV7-2 with TRBJ2-5, with 7 bases identical to TRBD2. This CDR3 has 12 residues. Germline V lookup: CDR1 SGHTA, CDR2 FQGNSA. CDR3 region: CATAGYQETQYF. The CDR3 nucleotides are TGTGCAACAGCGGGGTACCAAGAGACCCAGTACTTC.

This clone was observed a handful of times. The chain couples TRBV7-9 to TRBJ2-3, with 9 bases that match TRBD1. This CDR3 has 18 amino acids. V shed 8 bases, J shed 5 bases, and the junction held 20 bases outside the gene matches. Germline V CDR1 and CDR2: SEHNR, FQNEAQ (reference sequence). CDR3 sequence: CASVLGALGQGLRDTQYF. CDR3 nucleotide sequence: TGTGCCAGCGTGCTCGGAGCACTTGGACAGGGGCTGAGAGATACGCAGTATTTT.

The V call is TRBV30, the J call TRBJ2-7; 9 bases are a match to TRBD2. V dropped 6 bases and J dropped 1; count of bases not matched to a gene: 4. The CDR3 totals 13 residues. CDR1 and CDR2 (germline): GTSNPN, SVGIG (reference sequence). CDR3 residues: CACFSGSSYEQYF. The DNA of the CDR3 is TGTGCCTGCTTTAGCGGGAGTTCCTACGAGCAGTACTTC. Looking up the rest from reference TRBV30 and TRBJ2-7 gives the full variable domain: SQTIHQWPATLVQPVGSPLSLECTVEGTSNPNLYWYRQAAGRGLQLLFYSVGIGQISSEVPQNLSASRPQDRQFILSSKKLLLSDSGFYLCACFSGSSYEQYFGPGTRLTVT.

The J gene is TRBJ1-4, the V gene TRBV9, with a tentative D call TRBD1 (6 bases). CDR1 is SGDLS and CDR2 is YYNGEE in the germline V gene. This CDR3 has 14 residues. Trimming removed 1 base from V and 7 bases from J, with 11 bases in between. CDR3: CASSVRGTGEKLFF. The CDR3 DNA reads TGTGCCAGCAGCGTAAGGGGGACGGGTGAAAAACTGTTTTTT.

This clone turned up a few times. The V call is TRBV30, the J call TRBJ2-7; D might be TRBD2 (5 bases). Trimming shortened V by 1 base and J by 7 bases, and 14 bases separated the two germline ends. This CDR3 contains 13 residues. Germline lookup yields CDR1 GTSNPN and CDR2 SVGIG (reference sequence). CDR3 protein: CAWSGGSPREQYF. CDR3 bases: TGTGCCTGGAGTGGAGGGTCCCCGCGGGAGCAGTACTTC. Complete variable domain (other parts from reference TRBV30 and TRBJ2-7): SQTIHQWPATLVQPVGSPLSLECTVEGTSNPNLYWYRQAAGRGLQLLFYSVGIGQISSEVPQNLSASRPQDRQFILSSKKLLLSDSGFYLCAWSGGSPREQYFGPGTRLTVT.

Only a few counts were recorded for this clone. This sequence joins TRBV30 and TRBJ1-3; no clear D gene. Germline lookup yields CDR1 GTSNPN and CDR2 SVGIG (reference sequence). V was pared by 3 bases and J by 2 bases, with 11 bases between. This CDR3 has 14 amino acids. CDR3 protein: CAWSPDFAGNTIYF. The DNA for the CDR3 is TGTGCCTGGAGCCCCGACTTCGCTGGAAACACCATATATTTT.

This clone has more than one count but fewer than ten. The chain is built from TRBV7-8 and TRBJ1-1; 8 nucleotides agree with TRBD1. Looked up from germline, CDR1 is SGHVS and CDR2 is FQNEAQ. The CDR3 extends over 13 amino acids. Trimming cost V 5 bases and J 7 bases; bases outside gene matches: 6. CDR3 nucleotides: TGTGCCAGCAGCCCTAGGACAGGGCGTGAAGCTTTCTTT. Its protein is CASSPRTGREAFF.

The chain uses TRBV5-1 and TRBJ2-5, with D perhaps TRBD1 (6 bases). Per germline, CDR1 SGHRS and CDR2 YFSETQ. The CDR3 extends over 17 amino acids. V shed 4 bases and J shed 0 bases, with 19 bases lying between them. CDR3 in DNA: TGCGCCAGCAGCCCAGGGGCCTCTAGCTTACACCAAGAGACCCAGTACTTC. Translated: CASSPGASSLHQETQYF.

A few counts support this clone. The J gene is TRBJ1-2, the V gene TRBV29-1; TRBD1 aligns across 8 bases. Looked up from germline, CDR1 is SQVTM and CDR2 is ANQGSEA. V lost 4 bases to trimming and J lost 6 bases; unmatched junction nucleotides: 4. The CDR3 runs 12 residues. The CDR3 sequence: CSVGTGWNGYTF. For the CDR3, the DNA is TGCAGCGTTGGGACAGGGTGGAATGGCTACACCTTC.

The V call is TRBV7-2, the J call TRBJ2-3; 11 positions match TRBD2. In germline, CDR1 is SGHTA, CDR2 FQGNSA. CDR3 length: 15 amino acids. V shed 5 bases, J shed 7 bases, and the junction held 8 bases outside the gene matches. CDR3 amino acids: CASSLTSGSGNTQYF. The CDR3 DNA reads as TGTGCCAGCAGCCTCACTAGCGGGAGCGGAAATACGCAGTATTTT.

This chain connects TRBV7-3 to TRBJ2-5; 8 nucleotides line up with TRBD2. The germline gives CDR1 SGHTA, CDR2 FQGTGA. The V gene end was trimmed by 3 bases and the J gene end by 1 base; junction bases not matched to a gene: 7. The CDR3 covers 16 residues. The CDR3 DNA reads as TGTGCCAGCAGCTTGGGGGCGGCGGGGGGCCAAGAGACCCAGTACTTC. Protein product: CASSLGAAGGQETQYF. The variable domain in full, completed from reference TRBV7-3 and TRBJ2-5, reads GAGVSQTPSNKVTEKGKYVELRCDPISGHTALYWYRQSLGQGPEFLIYFQGTGAADDSGLPNDRFFAVRPEGSVSTLKIQRTERGDSAVYLCASSLGAAGGQETQYFGPGTRLLVL.

The chain combines TRBV12-5 with TRBJ2-2; 10 bases match TRBD2. This CDR3 contains 17 residues. V gave up 6 bases and J gave up 4 bases; unmatched junction bases: 11. In germline, CDR1 is LGHNT, CDR2 FRNRAP. This chain's CDR3 is CASGGLAVPRPTGELFF. DNA for the CDR3: TGTGCTAGTGGCGGACTAGCGGTCCCGAGGCCCACCGGGGAGCTGTTTTTT.

This rearrangement joins TRBV4-1 to TRBJ1-4; 7 nucleotides line up with TRBD1. The germline gives CDR1 MGHRA, CDR2 YSYEKL. The CDR3 spans 14 residues. V shed 6 bases and J 8 bases; nucleotides not matched to a gene: 9. In DNA, the CDR3 is TGCGCCAGCAGGAGACAGGGTTTGGGGGAAAAACTGTTTTTT. Protein product: CASRRQGLGEKLFF.

This clone has only a few counts. J is TRBJ1-5 and V is TRBV9, with 8 bases identical to TRBD1. V was clipped by 3 bases and J by 4 bases; unmatched bases: 0. The CDR3 is 13 amino acids. Germline V gene lookup returns CDR1 SGDLS and CDR2 YYNGEE. The CDR3 here is CASSGQGNQPQHF. As DNA, the CDR3 is TGTGCCAGCAGCGGACAGGGGAATCAGCCCCAGCATTTT. The full variable domain, completed using reference TRBV9 and TRBJ1-5, is DSGVTQTPKHLITATGQRVTLRCSPRSGDLSVYWYQQSLDQGLQFLIQYYNGEERAKGNILERFSAQQFPDLHSELNLSSLELGDSALYFCASSGQGNQPQHFGDGTRLSIL.

This clone was seen more than once but under ten times. The V and J genes are TRBV29-1 and TRBJ1-4; D is perhaps TRBD1 (5 bases). The CDR3 length is 13 residues. The germline V gene has CDR1 SQVTM and CDR2 ANQGSEA. Deletions cut 4 bases from V and 7 bases from J, with 13 bases between. CDR3: CSVAGGGVEKLFF. CDR3 nucleotides: TGCAGCGTTGCGGGGGGTGGTGTTGAAAAACTGTTTTTT. Variable domain in full (rest from reference TRBV29-1 and TRBJ1-4): SAVISQKPSRDICQRGTSLTIQCQVDSQVTMMFWYRQQPGQSLTLIATANQGSEATYESGFVIDKFPISRPNLTFSTLTVSNMSPEDSSIYLCSVAGGGVEKLFFGSGTQLSVL.

The rearrangement uses TRBV5-4 and TRBJ2-2; 12 nucleotides match TRBD2. V lost 3 bases to trimming and J lost 5 bases; unmatched junction nucleotides: 2. The CDR3 is made up of 15 amino acids. Germline loops: CDR1 SGHNT, CDR2 YYREEE (reference sequence). The CDR3 loop is CASSSGLAGTGELFF. CDR3 sequence (DNA): TGTGCCAGCAGCTCGGGACTAGCGGGTACCGGGGAGCTGTTTTTT.

The chain couples TRBV4-1 to TRBJ1-2; 9 bases fit TRBD1. Germline V CDR1 and CDR2: MGHRA, YSYEKL. The CDR3 covers 16 residues. Trimming cost V 0 bases and J 6 bases; bases outside gene matches: 8. CDR3 in DNA: TGCGCCAGCAGCCAAGATCTCTACAGGGGGCCGCATGGCTACACCTTC. It is translated as CASSQDLYRGPHGYTF.

The sample holds a few counts of this clone. This chain links TRBV7-9 with TRBJ2-7, with TRBD1 matching over 8 bases. This CDR3 is 16 amino acids long. CDR1 and CDR2 from the germline V gene are SEHNR and FQNEAQ (reference sequence). Unmatched junction bases numbered 11, after V lost 3 bases and J lost 4 bases. The CDR3 DNA is TGTGCCAGCAGCTTCTACCAGTCCCGGGACAGGTACGAGCAGTACTTC. This gives the protein CASSFYQSRDRYEQYF.

This clone turned up a few times. Different DNA sequences within this sample yield the same CDR3. The V call is TRBV4-1, the J call TRBJ2-5, with 7 positions matching TRBD1. CDR3 length: 13 residues. Germline V CDR1 and CDR2: MGHRA, YSYEKL. Losses at the gene ends were 2 bases for V and 3 bases for J; bases not matched to a gene: 0. The CDR3 protein is CASSQTGEETQYF. As DNA, the CDR3 is TGCGCCAGCAGCCAAACAGGGGAAGAGACCCAGTACTTC.